The rows below give T cell receptor beta chains drawn from one sample of a study of beta chain features in type 1 diabetes. TCRdb's table, derived via immunoSEQ multiplex PCR, lists solely in-frame clones and lacks some. The data contain about 740,000 clones, about an eighth of them seen just once; the ten biggest clones take up about 0.02%. Sample: naive CD4+ T cells from blood. Receptor source: a man younger than 35 with type 1 diabetes. CDR3s include the opening cysteine and the closing phenylalanine or tryptophan. The D gene is left open where the match is weak. The size entry is marked missing in some rows and otherwise reads once, few, many or a size class.

clone size	CDR3 length	J gene	V gene	D gene	CDR3 protein	CDR3 DNA
-	19	TRBJ2-5	TRBV15	TRBD2	CATSREGRGLAGGLETQYF	TGTGCCACCAGCAGAGAGGGGCGCGGACTAGCGGGGGGCCTAGAGACCCAGTACTTC
-	15	TRBJ2-1	TRBV15	-	CATSREGRERNEQFF	TGTGCCACCAGCAGAGAGGGCAGGGAAAGGAATGAGCAGTTCTTC
-	15	TRBJ2-7	TRBV30	-	CAWRGQGRKSYEQYF	TGTGCCTGGAGAGGGCAGGGGCGGAAAAGCTACGAGCAGTACTTC
-	15	TRBJ1-6	TRBV9	-	CASSVGGGADSPLHF	TGTGCCAGCAGCGTAGGTGGGGGGGCTGATTCACCCCTCCACTTT
few	15	TRBJ2-1	TRBV2	TRBD1	CASCLPGQGFDEQFF	TGTGCCAGCTGCCTACCGGGACAGGGATTCGATGAGCAGTTCTTC
few	14	TRBJ2-2	TRBV5-4	TRBD1	CASSLQGAPGELFF	TGTGCCAGCAGCTTACAGGGGGCCCCCGGGGAGCTGTTTTTT
-	15	TRBJ1-6	TRBV18	TRBD1	CASSPRGQGDSPLHF	TGTGCCAGCTCACCACGGGGACAGGGCGATTCACCCCTCCACTTT
-	13	TRBJ1-2	TRBV30	-	CAWSVGQVYGYTF	TGTGCCTGGAGTGTAGGCCAGGTCTATGGCTACACCTTC
-	14	TRBJ2-5	TRBV15	-	CATSRDTAQETQYF	TGTGCCACCAGCAGAGATACAGCGCAAGAGACCCAGTACTTC
few	12	TRBJ1-2	TRBV28	TRBD1	CASSPGGYGYTF	TGTGCCAGCAGCCCAGGGGGGTATGGCTACACCTTC
few	13	TRBJ1-1	TRBV7-6	-	CASSLQENTEAFF	TGTGCCAGCAGTCTCCAAGAGAACACTGAAGCTTTCTTT
few	15	TRBJ1-3	TRBV6-6	-	CASSLTGSSGNTIYF	TGTGCCAGCAGTTTAACAGGATCCTCTGGAAACACCATATATTTT
-	11	TRBJ2-3	TRBV30	-	CAWNRADTQYF	TGTGCCTGGAATAGGGCAGATACGCAGTATTTT
few	19	TRBJ2-2	TRBV18	TRBD1	CASSAISGTGGANTGELFF	TGTGCCAGCTCAGCCATATCCGGGACAGGGGGCGCGAACACCGGGGAGCTGTTTTTT
-	16	TRBJ1-3	TRBV23-1	-	CASSQAAANSGNTIYF	TGCGCCAGCAGTCAAGCGGCGGCGAACTCTGGAAACACCATATATTTT
many	13	TRBJ2-1	TRBV7-9	-	CASSYATYNEQFF	TGTGCCAGCAGCTACGCGACCTACAATGAGCAGTTCTTC
-	14	TRBJ1-1	TRBV7-9	TRBD1	CASSLTGGNTEAFF	TGTGCCAGCAGCTTAACAGGGGGCAACACTGAAGCTTTCTTT
-	14	TRBJ2-1	TRBV5-1	-	CASSIGGTDNEQFF	TGCGCCAGCAGCATTGGCGGCACGGACAATGAGCAGTTCTTC
-	15	TRBJ1-6	TRBV4-2	-	CASSPRGESNSPLHF	TGTGCCAGCAGCCCTAGGGGGGAGAGTAATTCACCCCTCCACTTT
-	14	TRBJ2-1	TRBV5-1	-	CASSSPGEYNEQFF	TGCGCCAGCAGCTCTCCGGGAGAGTACAATGAGCAGTTCTTC
-	15	TRBJ1-2	TRBV5-4	TRBD1	CASSAGTGGFYGYTF	TGTGCCAGCAGCGCTGGGACAGGGGGCTTCTATGGCTACACCTTC
few	16	TRBJ2-5	TRBV7-2	TRBD2	CASSLSGRVPQETQYF	TGTGCCAGCAGCTTAAGCGGGAGGGTACCTCAAGAGACCCAGTACTTC
-	15	TRBJ1-2	TRBV19	TRBD1	CASSPWGQGVYGYTF	TGTGCCAGTAGTCCTTGGGGACAGGGTGTCTATGGCTACACCTTC
few	13	TRBJ2-5	TRBV7-9	-	CASSSGWGETQYF	TGTGCCAGCAGCTCAGGGTGGGGGGAGACCCAGTACTTC
-	13	TRBJ2-3	TRBV7-9	-	CASSFGHTDTQYF	TGTGCCAGCAGCTTCGGCCACACAGATACGCAGTATTTT
-	17	TRBJ2-6	TRBV18	TRBD2	CASSPQGGDSGANVPTF	TGTGCCAGCTCACCACAGGGAGGGGACTCTGGGGCCAACGTCCCGACTTTC
-	14	TRBJ1-2	TRBV30	-	CAWSVVDRNYGYTF	TGTGCCTGGAGTGTGGTTGACAGGAACTATGGCTACACCTTC
-	13	TRBJ2-5	TRBV18	-	CASSPPVQETQYF	TGTGCCAGCTCACCACCAGTCCAAGAGACCCAGTACTTC
-	14	TRBJ2-7	TRBV9	-	CASSVGREFYEQYF	TGTGCCAGCAGCGTGGGTCGAGAGTTCTACGAGCAGTACTTC
few	14	TRBJ1-6	TRBV7-9	-	CASSLRDSNSPLHF	TGTGCCAGCAGCCTTCGGGATTCAAATTCACCCCTCCACTTT
few	14	TRBJ2-7	TRBV2	TRBD1	CASARRDRPYEQYF	TGTGCCAGCGCCCGCCGGGACAGACCCTACGAGCAGTACTTC
few	15	TRBJ1-1	TRBV28	-	CASRPGSWEATEAFF	TGTGCCAGCAGACCCGGCTCGTGGGAGGCCACTGAAGCTTTCTTT
-	17	TRBJ2-1	TRBV29-1	TRBD1	CSVGRQTIWTGPNEQFF	TGCAGCGTTGGACGACAGACAATCTGGACAGGACCCAATGAGCAGTTCTTC
-	14	TRBJ1-1	TRBV5-4	-	CASSLARRGTEAFF	TGTGCCAGCAGCTTGGCTAGGAGGGGTACTGAAGCTTTCTTT
few	14	TRBJ1-2	TRBV5-4	-	CASSPGQRPYGYTF	TGTGCCAGCAGCCCTGGACAGCGCCCCTATGGCTACACCTTC
-	15	TRBJ1-2	TRBV21-1	-	CASSKTRQENYGYTF	TGTGCCAGCAGCAAGACTCGACAGGAAAACTATGGCTACACCTTC
-	14	TRBJ2-7	TRBV19	-	CASSPRASSYEQYF	TGTGCCAGTAGTCCCAGGGCCTCTTCCTACGAGCAGTACTTC
-	12	TRBJ2-7	TRBV30	-	CACFRETYEQYF	TGTGCCTGCTTTCGAGAGACCTACGAGCAGTACTTC
few	13	TRBJ2-7	TRBV7-2	-	CASSLGASYEQYF	TGTGCCAGCAGCTTAGGGGCCTCCTACGAGCAGTACTTC
-	11	TRBJ1-2	TRBV7-9	-	CASVDNYGYTF	TGTGCCAGCGTAGATAACTATGGCTACACCTTC
few	18	TRBJ1-2	TRBV9	TRBD1	CASSPGGTGGPLLYGYTF	TGTGCCAGCAGCCCCGGTGGAACAGGGGGCCCATTATTATATGGCTACACCTTC